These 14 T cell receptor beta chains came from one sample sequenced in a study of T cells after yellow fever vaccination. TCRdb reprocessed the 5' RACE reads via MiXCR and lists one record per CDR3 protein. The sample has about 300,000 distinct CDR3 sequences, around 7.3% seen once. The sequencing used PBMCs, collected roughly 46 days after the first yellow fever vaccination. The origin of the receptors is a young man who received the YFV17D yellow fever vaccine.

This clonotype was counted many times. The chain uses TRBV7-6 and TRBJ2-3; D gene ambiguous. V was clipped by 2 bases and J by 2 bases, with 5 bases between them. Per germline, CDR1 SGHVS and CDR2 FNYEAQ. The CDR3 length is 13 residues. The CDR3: CASSLWVTDTQYF. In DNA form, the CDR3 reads TGTGCCAGCAGCTTATGGGTCACAGATACGCAGTATTTT.

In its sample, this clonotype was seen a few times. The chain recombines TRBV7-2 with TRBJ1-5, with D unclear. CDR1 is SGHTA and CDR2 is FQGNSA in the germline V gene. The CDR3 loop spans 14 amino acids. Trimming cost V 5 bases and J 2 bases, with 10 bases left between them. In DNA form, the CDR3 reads TGTGCCAGCAGCCCGTATCGGCGCAATCAGCCCCAGCATTTT. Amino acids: CASSPYRRNQPQHF. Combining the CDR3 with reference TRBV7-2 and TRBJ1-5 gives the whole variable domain GAGVSQSPSNKVTEKGKDVELRCDPISGHTALYWYRQSLGQGLEFLIYFQGNSAPDKSGLPSDRFSAERTGGSVSTLTIQRTQQEDSAVYLCASSPYRRNQPQHFGDGTRLSIL.

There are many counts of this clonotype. The CDR3 spells CASSQEFGANQPQHF. CDR3 DNA sequence: TGCGCCAGCAGCCAAGAGTTTGGAGCTAATCAGCCCCAGCATTTT. This sequence joins TRBV4-1 and TRBJ1-5, with unresolved D. From germline, CDR1 is MGHRA and CDR2 YSYEKL. V dropped 0 bases and J dropped 4 bases, with 10 bases sitting between them. The CDR3 sequence is 15 residues long.

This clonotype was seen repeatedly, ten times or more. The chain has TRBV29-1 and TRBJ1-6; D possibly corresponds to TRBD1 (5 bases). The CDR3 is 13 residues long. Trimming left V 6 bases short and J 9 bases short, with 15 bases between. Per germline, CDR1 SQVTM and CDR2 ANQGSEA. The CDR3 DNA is TGCAGCGTCGGAGGGGTGGGGGGTTCACCCCTCCACTTT. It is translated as CSVGGVGGSPLHF.

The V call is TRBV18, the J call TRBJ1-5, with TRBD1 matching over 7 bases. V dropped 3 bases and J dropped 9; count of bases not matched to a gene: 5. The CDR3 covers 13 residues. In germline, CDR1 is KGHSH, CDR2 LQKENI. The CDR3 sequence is CASSPTGAMPQHF. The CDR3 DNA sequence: TGTGCCAGCTCACCTACAGGGGCTATGCCCCAGCATTTT.

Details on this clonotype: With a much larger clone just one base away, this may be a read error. Here the CDR3 reads CTSSIGLAGTGELFF. The DNA of the CDR3 is TGTACCAGCAGCATCGGACTAGCGGGGACCGGGGAGCTGTTTTTT. V usage is TRBV2 and J usage is TRBJ2-2, with TRBD2 matching over 12 bases. Per the germline V gene, CDR1 is SNHLY and CDR2 is FYNNEI. This CDR3 region has 15 residues.

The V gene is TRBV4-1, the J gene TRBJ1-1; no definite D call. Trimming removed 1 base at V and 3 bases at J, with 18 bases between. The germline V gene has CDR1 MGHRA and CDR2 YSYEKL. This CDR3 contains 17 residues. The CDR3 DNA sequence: TGCGCCAGCAGCCAAGTTTCACGACCTCGTAGAGACACTGAAGCTTTCTTT. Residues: CASSQVSRPRRDTEAFF.

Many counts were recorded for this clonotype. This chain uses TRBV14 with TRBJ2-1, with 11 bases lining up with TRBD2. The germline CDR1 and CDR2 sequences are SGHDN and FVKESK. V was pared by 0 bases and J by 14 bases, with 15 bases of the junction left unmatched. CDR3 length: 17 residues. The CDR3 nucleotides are TGTGCCAGCAGCCAAGAAGTCCCTAGCGGGGGGCCACCGGGAGAGTTCTTC. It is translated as CASSQEVPSGGPPGEFF.

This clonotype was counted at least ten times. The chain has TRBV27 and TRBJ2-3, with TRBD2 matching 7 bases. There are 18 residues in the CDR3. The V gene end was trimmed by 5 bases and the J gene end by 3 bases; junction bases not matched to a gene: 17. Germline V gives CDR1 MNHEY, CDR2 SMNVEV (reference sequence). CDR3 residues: CASSRSRGGALGTDTQYF. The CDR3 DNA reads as TGTGCCAGCAGTCGAAGTCGGGGAGGGGCGTTGGGGACAGATACGCAGTATTTT.

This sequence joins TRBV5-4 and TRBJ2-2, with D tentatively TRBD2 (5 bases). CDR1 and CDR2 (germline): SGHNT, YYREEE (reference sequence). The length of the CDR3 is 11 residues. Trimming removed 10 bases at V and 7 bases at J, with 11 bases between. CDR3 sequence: CAGGRGGELFF. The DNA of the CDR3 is TGTGCCGGCGGACGGGGCGGGGAGCTGTTTTTT.

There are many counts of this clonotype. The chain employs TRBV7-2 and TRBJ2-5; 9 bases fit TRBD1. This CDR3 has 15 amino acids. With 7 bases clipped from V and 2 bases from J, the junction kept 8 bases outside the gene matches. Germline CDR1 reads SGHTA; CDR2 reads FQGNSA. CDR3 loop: CASTYRGRGQETQYF. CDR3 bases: TGTGCCAGCACCTACAGGGGGCGAGGGCAAGAGACCCAGTACTTC.

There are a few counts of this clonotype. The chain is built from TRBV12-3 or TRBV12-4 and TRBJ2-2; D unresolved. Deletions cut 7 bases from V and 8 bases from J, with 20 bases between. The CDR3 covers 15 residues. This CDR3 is CASTPRRRPTGELFF. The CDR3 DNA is TGTGCCAGCACCCCACGGCGGCGCCCCACTGGGGAGCTGTTTTTT.

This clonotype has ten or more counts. CDR3 nucleotides: TGTGCCAGCAGCCAAGCATCCCGAAACACCGGGGAGCTGTTTTTT. Translation: CASSQASRNTGELFF. The chain carries TRBV4-2 and TRBJ2-2; D call uncertain. Germline V gene sequence: CDR1 LGHNA, CDR2 YNFKEQ. V was clipped by 1 base and J by 2 bases, with 8 bases between them. The CDR3 sequence is 15 residues long.

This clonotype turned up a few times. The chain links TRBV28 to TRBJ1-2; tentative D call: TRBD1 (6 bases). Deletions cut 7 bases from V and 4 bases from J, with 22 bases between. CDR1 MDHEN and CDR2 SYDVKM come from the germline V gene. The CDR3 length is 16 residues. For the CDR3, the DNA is TGTGCCAGCAACTCAGCGGGGGCTGCGGCTGGCTATGGCTACACCTTC. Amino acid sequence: CASNSAGAAAGYGYTF.